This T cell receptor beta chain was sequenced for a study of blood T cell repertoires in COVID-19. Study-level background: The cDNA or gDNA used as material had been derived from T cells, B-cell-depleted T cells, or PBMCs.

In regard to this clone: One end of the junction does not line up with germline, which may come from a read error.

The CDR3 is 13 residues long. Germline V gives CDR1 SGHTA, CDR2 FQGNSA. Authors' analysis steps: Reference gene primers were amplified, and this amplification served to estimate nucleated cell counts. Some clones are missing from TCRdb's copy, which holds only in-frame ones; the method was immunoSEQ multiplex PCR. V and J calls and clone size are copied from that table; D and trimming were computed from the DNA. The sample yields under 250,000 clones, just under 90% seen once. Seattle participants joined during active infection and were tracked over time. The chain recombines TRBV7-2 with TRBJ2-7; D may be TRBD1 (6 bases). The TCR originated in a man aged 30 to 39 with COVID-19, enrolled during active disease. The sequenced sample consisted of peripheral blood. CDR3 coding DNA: TGTGCCAGCAAAGGGACACTCTCCTCCGAGCAGTACTTC. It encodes CASKGTLSSEQYF.